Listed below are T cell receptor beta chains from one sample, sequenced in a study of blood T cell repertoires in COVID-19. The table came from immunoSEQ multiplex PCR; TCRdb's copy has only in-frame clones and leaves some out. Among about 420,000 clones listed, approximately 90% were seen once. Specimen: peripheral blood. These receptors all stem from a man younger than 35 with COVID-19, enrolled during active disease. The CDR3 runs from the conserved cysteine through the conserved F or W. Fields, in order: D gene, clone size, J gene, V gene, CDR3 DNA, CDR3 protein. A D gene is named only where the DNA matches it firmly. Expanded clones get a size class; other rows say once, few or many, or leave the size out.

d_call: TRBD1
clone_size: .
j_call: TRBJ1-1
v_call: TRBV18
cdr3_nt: TGTGCCAGCTCACCCGATCAACAGGGGCCGAACACTGAAGCTTTCTTT
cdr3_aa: CASSPDQQGPNTEAFF

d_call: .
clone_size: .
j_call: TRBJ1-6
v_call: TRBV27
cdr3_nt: TGTGCCAGCAGTCCGCGGAGGGTTGATAATTCACCCCTCCACTTT
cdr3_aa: CASSPRRVDNSPLHF

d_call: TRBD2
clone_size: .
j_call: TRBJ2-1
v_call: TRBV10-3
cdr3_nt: TGTGCCATCAGTGCTAACGGGAGGGAATTCTTTAATGAGCAGTTCTTC
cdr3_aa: CAISANGREFFNEQFF

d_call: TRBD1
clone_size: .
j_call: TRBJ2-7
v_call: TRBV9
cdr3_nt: TGTGCCAGCAGCGTCCGGGACAGGGACCCCGAGCAGTACTTC
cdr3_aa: CASSVRDRDPEQYF

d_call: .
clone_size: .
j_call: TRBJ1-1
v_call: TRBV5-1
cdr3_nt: TGCGCCAGCAGCCAATTGGGAGGGGTTGGTGAAGCTTTCTTT
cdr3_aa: CASSQLGGVGEAFF

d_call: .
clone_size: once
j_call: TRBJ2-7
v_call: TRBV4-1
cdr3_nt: TGCGCCAGCAGCCAAGAGTGGGACAATCTCTACGAGCAGTACTTC
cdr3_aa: CASSQEWDNLYEQYF

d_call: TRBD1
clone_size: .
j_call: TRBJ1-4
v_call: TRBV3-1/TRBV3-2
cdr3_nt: TGTGCCAGCAGCCAATTGTCCAGGGGGGCTAATGAAAAACTGTTTTTT
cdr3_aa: CASSQLSRGANEKLFF

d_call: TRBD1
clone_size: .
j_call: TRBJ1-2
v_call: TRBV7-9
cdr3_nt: TGTGCCAGCACTCACGAAGGGACAGTAAACTATGGCTACACCTTC
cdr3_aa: CASTHEGTVNYGYTF

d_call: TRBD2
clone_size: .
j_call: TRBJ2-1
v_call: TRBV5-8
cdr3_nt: TGTGCCAGCAGCGAAAATCTAGCGGGGGGCCCTAATGAGCAGTTCTTC
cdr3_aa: CASSENLAGGPNEQFF

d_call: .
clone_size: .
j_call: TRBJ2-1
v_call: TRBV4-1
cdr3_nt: TGCGCCAGCAGCCAAGAACAGGGAAACAATGAGCAGTTCTTC
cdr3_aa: CASSQEQGNNEQFF

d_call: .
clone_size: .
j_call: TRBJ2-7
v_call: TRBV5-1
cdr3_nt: TGCGCCAGCAGCCTCAGGGACACATACGAGCAGTACTTC
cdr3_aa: CASSLRDTYEQYF

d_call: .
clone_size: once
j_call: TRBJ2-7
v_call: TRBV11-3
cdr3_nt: TGTGCCAGCAGCTTAAGAGGTGACTCCTACGAGCAGTACTTC
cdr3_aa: CASSLRGDSYEQYF

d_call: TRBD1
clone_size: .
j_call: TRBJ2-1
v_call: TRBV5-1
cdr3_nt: TGCGCCAGCGGTACCGGACAGGGAGGTTACAATGAGCAGTTCTTC
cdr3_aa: CASGTGQGGYNEQFF

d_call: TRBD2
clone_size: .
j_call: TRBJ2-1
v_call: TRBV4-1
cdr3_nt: TGCGCCAGCAGCCCCACACCGGGACTAGCGGGGGGGCGAACCTACAATGAGCAGTTCTTC
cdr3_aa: CASSPTPGLAGGRTYNEQFF

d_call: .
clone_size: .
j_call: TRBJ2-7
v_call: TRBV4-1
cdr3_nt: TGCGCCAGCAGCCAAGATCAGGACAGCTATACCTACGAGCAGTACTTC
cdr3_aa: CASSQDQDSYTYEQYF

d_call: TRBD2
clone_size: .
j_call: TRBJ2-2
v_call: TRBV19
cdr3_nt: TGTGCCAGTAGGGGGAGGGCGGTGGGACACACCGGGGAGCTGTTTTTT
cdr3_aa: CASRGRAVGHTGELFF

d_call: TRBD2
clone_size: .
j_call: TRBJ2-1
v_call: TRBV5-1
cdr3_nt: TGCGCCAGCTCCCCGGGACTAGCGGGAGGACCCTACAATGAGCAGTTCTTC
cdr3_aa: CASSPGLAGGPYNEQFF

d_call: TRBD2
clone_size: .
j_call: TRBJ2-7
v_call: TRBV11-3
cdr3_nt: TGTGCCAGCAGCTCATCGTACGAGCTAGCGGGACTGGCCTACGAGCAGTACTTC
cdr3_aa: CASSSSYELAGLAYEQYF

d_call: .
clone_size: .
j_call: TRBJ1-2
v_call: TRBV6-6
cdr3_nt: TGTGCCAGCAGTCCACCCGGGGGGGCCAGCGGCTACACCTTC
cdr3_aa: CASSPPGGASGYTF

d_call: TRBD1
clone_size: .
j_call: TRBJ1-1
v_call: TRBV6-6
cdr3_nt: TGTGCCAGCAGTCAGTGGGGACAGGGGGCGAGGGACACTGAAGCTTTCTTT
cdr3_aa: CASSQWGQGARDTEAFF

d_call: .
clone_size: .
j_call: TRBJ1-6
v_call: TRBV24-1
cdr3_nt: TGTGCTCCTAGAAAGGGGTTGAATAATTCACCCCTCCACTTT
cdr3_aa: CAPRKGLNNSPLHF

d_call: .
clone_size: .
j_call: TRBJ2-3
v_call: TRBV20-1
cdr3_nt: TGCAGTGCCCCGTCGTCGGATACGCAGTATTTT
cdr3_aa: CSAPSSDTQYF